This is a list of T cell receptor beta chains from one sample in a study of Ad26.COV2.S vaccination and SARS-CoV-2 variants. Sequencing used immunoSEQ multiplex PCR; TCRdb keeps in-frame clones, though not all of them. The sample contains 180,000 or so clones, approximately 90% of which appear only once. The sequenced sample was peripheral blood, obtained after recovery from COVID-19. These receptors were collected from a human donor who had recovered from COVID-19. Each CDR3 is given with its conserved first and last residue. Fields, in order: J gene, V gene, clone size, D gene, CDR3 protein, CDR3 DNA. The D gene is left open where the match is weak. Clone size is not always given. Where it is, it says once, few, many or a class for expanded clones.

j_call: TRBJ1-5
v_call: TRBV7-9
clone_size: few
d_call: -
cdr3_aa: CASSLDGVKPQHF
cdr3_nt: TGTGCCAGCAGCTTAGACGGGGTTAAGCCCCAGCATTTT

j_call: TRBJ2-3
v_call: TRBV19
clone_size: -
d_call: -
cdr3_aa: CASSRGPGQSTDTQYF
cdr3_nt: TGTGCCAGTAGTAGGGGACCGGGCCAGAGCACAGATACGCAGTATTTT

j_call: TRBJ2-7
v_call: TRBV29-1
clone_size: -
d_call: -
cdr3_aa: CSTRTDYEQYF
cdr3_nt: TGCAGCACCCGGACAGACTACGAGCAGTACTTC

j_call: TRBJ1-1
v_call: TRBV3-1/TRBV3-2
clone_size: -
d_call: -
cdr3_aa: CASSRFSRTMNTEAFF
cdr3_nt: TGTGCCAGCAGCCGATTCTCCAGGACAATGAACACTGAAGCTTTCTTT

j_call: TRBJ1-1
v_call: TRBV19
clone_size: -
d_call: -
cdr3_aa: CASSRGSITEAFF
cdr3_nt: TGTGCCAGTAGTAGAGGGTCGATCACTGAAGCTTTCTTT

j_call: TRBJ2-1
v_call: TRBV11-2
clone_size: -
d_call: -
cdr3_aa: CASSLEPGPTLWFF
cdr3_nt: TGTGCCAGCAGCTTAGAACCGGGACCGACCCTCTGGTTCTTC

j_call: TRBJ2-7
v_call: TRBV7-2
clone_size: -
d_call: TRBD2
cdr3_aa: CASSLSSGGVYEQYF
cdr3_nt: TGTGCCAGCAGCTTATCTAGCGGGGGGGTCTACGAGCAGTACTTC

j_call: TRBJ2-2
v_call: TRBV9
clone_size: -
d_call: -
cdr3_aa: CASSPRTQFYGSTGELFF
cdr3_nt: TGTGCCAGCAGCCCCCGGACCCAATTTTACGGCAGCACCGGGGAGCTGTTTTTT

j_call: TRBJ1-3
v_call: TRBV21-1
clone_size: once
d_call: -
cdr3_aa: CASRLRFGLQSSGNTIYF
cdr3_nt: TGTGCCAGCAGACTGAGATTCGGACTCCAGAGCTCTGGAAACACCATATATTTT

j_call: TRBJ1-3
v_call: TRBV7-6
clone_size: -
d_call: -
cdr3_aa: CASSLYSGNTIYF
cdr3_nt: TGTGCCAGCAGCCTATACTCTGGAAACACCATATATTTT

j_call: TRBJ2-7
v_call: TRBV6-5
clone_size: -
d_call: TRBD1
cdr3_aa: CASRRQGSYEQYF
cdr3_nt: TGTGCCAGCCGACGACAGGGCTCCTACGAGCAGTACTTC

j_call: TRBJ2-5
v_call: TRBV2
clone_size: -
d_call: TRBD2
cdr3_aa: CASSRIAGGPLETQYF
cdr3_nt: TGTGCCAGCAGCCGAATAGCGGGAGGCCCGTTGGAGACCCAGTACTTC

j_call: TRBJ2-7
v_call: TRBV5-1
clone_size: -
d_call: TRBD2
cdr3_aa: CASSLGEGTYEQYF
cdr3_nt: TGCGCCAGCAGCTTGGGGGAGGGCACGTACGAGCAGTACTTC

j_call: TRBJ2-2
v_call: TRBV4-2
clone_size: -
d_call: -
cdr3_aa: CASSREVDTGELFF
cdr3_nt: TGTGCCAGCAGCCGAGAGGTGGACACCGGGGAGCTGTTTTTT

j_call: TRBJ1-1
v_call: TRBV11-2
clone_size: -
d_call: -
cdr3_aa: CASSLWENTEAFF
cdr3_nt: TGTGCCAGCAGCTTATGGGAGAACACTGAAGCTTTCTTT

j_call: TRBJ2-6
v_call: TRBV7-2
clone_size: -
d_call: -
cdr3_aa: CASSLDSLNGANVLTF
cdr3_nt: TGTGCCAGCAGCTTAGACAGTCTGAACGGGGCCAACGTCCTGACTTTC

j_call: TRBJ1-3
v_call: TRBV20-1
clone_size: -
d_call: -
cdr3_aa: CSANEDPGNTIYF
cdr3_nt: TGCAGTGCTAATGAGGACCCTGGAAACACCATATATTTT

j_call: TRBJ2-1
v_call: TRBV5-6
clone_size: -
d_call: -
cdr3_aa: CASSLRMASLNEQFF
cdr3_nt: TGTGCCAGCAGCTTGAGGATGGCCAGCCTCAATGAGCAGTTCTTC

j_call: TRBJ1-1
v_call: TRBV9
clone_size: -
d_call: -
cdr3_aa: CASSPGRMNTEAFF
cdr3_nt: TGTGCCAGCAGCCCTGGACGGATGAACACTGAAGCTTTCTTT

j_call: TRBJ2-1
v_call: TRBV3-1/TRBV3-2
clone_size: -
d_call: -
cdr3_aa: CASSPSGSGRGYNEQFF
cdr3_nt: TGTGCCAGCAGCCCATCGGGTAGCGGAAGGGGGTACAATGAGCAGTTCTTC

j_call: TRBJ2-5
v_call: TRBV20-1
clone_size: -
d_call: -
cdr3_aa: CSAPQGETQYF
cdr3_nt: TGCAGTGCTCCCCAAGGGGAGACCCAGTACTTC

j_call: TRBJ2-7
v_call: TRBV12-5
clone_size: -
d_call: -
cdr3_aa: CASGLVPRTNEQYF
cdr3_nt: TGTGCTAGTGGTTTGGTACCCCGAACCAACGAGCAGTACTTC

j_call: TRBJ2-5
v_call: TRBV3-1/TRBV3-2
clone_size: -
d_call: TRBD2
cdr3_aa: CASSQELAGAQETQYF
cdr3_nt: TGTGCCAGCAGCCAAGAACTAGCGGGCGCCCAAGAGACCCAGTACTTC

j_call: TRBJ1-4
v_call: TRBV6-1
clone_size: once
d_call: -
cdr3_aa: CASSDGVRGKLFF
cdr3_nt: TGTGCCAGCAGTGATGGGGTAAGAGGAAAACTGTTTTTT

j_call: TRBJ2-3
v_call: TRBV11-2
clone_size: -
d_call: -
cdr3_aa: CASSFSVAHTDTQYF
cdr3_nt: TGTGCCAGCAGCTTTAGCGTAGCGCACACAGATACGCAGTATTTT

j_call: TRBJ2-7
v_call: TRBV19
clone_size: -
d_call: TRBD2
cdr3_aa: CASSIGSGSNHEQYF
cdr3_nt: TGTGCCAGTAGTATAGGGAGCGGGAGTAACCACGAGCAGTACTTC

j_call: TRBJ2-2
v_call: TRBV9
clone_size: -
d_call: TRBD1
cdr3_aa: CASSATQGRTNTGELFF
cdr3_nt: TGTGCCAGCAGCGCGACACAGGGGCGTACGAACACCGGGGAGCTGTTTTTT

j_call: TRBJ1-4
v_call: TRBV19
clone_size: -
d_call: -
cdr3_aa: CASNARGEHEKLFF
cdr3_nt: TGTGCCAGTAATGCACGGGGGGAGCATGAAAAACTGTTTTTT

j_call: TRBJ2-1
v_call: TRBV19
clone_size: -
d_call: -
cdr3_aa: CASSQVGFFDNEQFF
cdr3_nt: TGTGCCAGTAGCCAAGTCGGGTTTTTCGACAATGAGCAGTTCTTC

j_call: TRBJ2-1
v_call: TRBV7-2
clone_size: -
d_call: -
cdr3_aa: CASSSRVARSYNEQFF
cdr3_nt: TGTGCCAGCAGCTCTCGGGTAGCCCGTTCCTACAATGAGCAGTTCTTC

j_call: TRBJ1-2
v_call: TRBV9
clone_size: -
d_call: -
cdr3_aa: CASSVAGSYTF
cdr3_nt: TGTGCCAGCAGCGTAGCCGGGAGCTACACCTTC

j_call: TRBJ1-1
v_call: TRBV7-2
clone_size: -
d_call: -
cdr3_aa: CASSLLLMNTEAFF
cdr3_nt: TGTGCCAGCAGCTTACTCTTAATGAACACTGAAGCTTTCTTT

j_call: TRBJ2-1
v_call: TRBV4-1
clone_size: few
d_call: TRBD2
cdr3_aa: CASSQDGTSGYNEQFF
cdr3_nt: TGCGCCAGCAGCCAAGATGGGACTAGCGGGTACAATGAGCAGTTCTTC

j_call: TRBJ2-1
v_call: TRBV19
clone_size: -
d_call: TRBD2
cdr3_aa: CASSINLMGLAGVNYNEQFF
cdr3_nt: TGTGCCAGTAGTATAAATCTAATGGGACTAGCGGGAGTAAACTACAATGAGCAGTTCTTC

j_call: TRBJ1-1
v_call: TRBV28
clone_size: -
d_call: -
cdr3_aa: CASRPRQLNTEAFF
cdr3_nt: TGTGCCAGCAGGCCTAGACAGCTGAACACTGAAGCTTTCTTT